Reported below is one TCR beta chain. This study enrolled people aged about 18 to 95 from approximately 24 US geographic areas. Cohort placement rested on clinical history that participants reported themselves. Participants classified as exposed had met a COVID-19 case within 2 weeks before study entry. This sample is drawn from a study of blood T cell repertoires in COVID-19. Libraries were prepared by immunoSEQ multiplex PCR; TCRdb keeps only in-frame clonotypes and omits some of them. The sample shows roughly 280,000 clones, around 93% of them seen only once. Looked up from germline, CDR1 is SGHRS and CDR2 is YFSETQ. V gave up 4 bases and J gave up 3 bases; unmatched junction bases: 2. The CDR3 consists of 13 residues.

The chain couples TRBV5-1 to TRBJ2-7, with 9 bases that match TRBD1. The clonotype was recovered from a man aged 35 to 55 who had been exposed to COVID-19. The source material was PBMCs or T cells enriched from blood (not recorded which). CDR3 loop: CASSRDRDYEQYF. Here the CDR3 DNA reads TGCGCCAGCAGCCGGGACAGGGACTACGAGCAGTACTTC.